This T cell receptor (beta chain) is drawn from a study of identifying expanded T cells in peripheral blood. Study findings and constraints: Across healthy donors, higher total template counts meant significantly greater roughly two-week count variance.

Some clones are missing from TCRdb's copy, which holds only in-frame ones; the method was immunoSEQ multiplex PCR. The table shows over 45,000 clones, with around 83% occurring only once. As to this clone: As yet, its antigen is unknown.

The CDR3 contains 15 residues. Trimming stripped 4 bases from V and 3 bases from J, with 15 bases between. Germline loops: CDR1 MNHEY, CDR2 SMNVEV (reference sequence). Collection occurred without any documented infections or immune events in donors. Source material: blood. This clonotype originated in a person aged 18 to 75 in good health. The J gene is TRBJ1-1, the V gene TRBV27, with D maybe TRBD1 (6 bases). CDR3 protein: CASSSRRRTDTEAFF. Here the CDR3 DNA reads TGTGCCAGCAGTTCTAGACGAAGGACAGACACTGAAGCTTTCTTT.